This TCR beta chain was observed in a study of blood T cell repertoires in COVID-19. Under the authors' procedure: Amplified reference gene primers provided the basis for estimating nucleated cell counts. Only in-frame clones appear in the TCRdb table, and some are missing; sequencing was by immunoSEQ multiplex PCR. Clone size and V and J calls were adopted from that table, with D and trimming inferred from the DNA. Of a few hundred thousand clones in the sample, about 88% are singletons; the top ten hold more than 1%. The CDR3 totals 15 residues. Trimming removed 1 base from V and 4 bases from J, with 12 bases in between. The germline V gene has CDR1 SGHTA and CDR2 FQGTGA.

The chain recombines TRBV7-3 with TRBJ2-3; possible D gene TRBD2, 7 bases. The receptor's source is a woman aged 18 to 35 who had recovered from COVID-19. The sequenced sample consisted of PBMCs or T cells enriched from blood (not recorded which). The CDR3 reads CASSLRGGAADTQYF. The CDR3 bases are TGTGCCAGCAGCTTAAGAGGGGGGGCGGCAGATACGCAGTATTTT.